Listed here are 11 T cell receptor beta chains from one sample, sequenced in a study of CD8+ T cells in alopecia areata (dated by TCRdb to 2017 to 2018). Library prep was done by the immunoSEQ multiplex PCR assay. For TCR sequencing, RNA was extracted from every sample and reverse transcribed into cDNA to serve as template. TCRdb re-hosts the immuneACCESS table, in-frame sequences only. Its copies lack some clones; in the studies checked, an unresolved V gene accounts for under half of them, and the cause for the rest is not known. The table for this sample lists roughly 120,000 clones; roughly 58% of them were counted only once. The top ten hold more than 25% of the sample. This specimen's time point label, interpreted: around 4 weeks on oral tofacitinib. The treatment or condition label for this specimen denotes: oral pan-JAK inhibitor, 5-10 mg twice daily. Sequenced here: CD8+ T cells sorted from blood, sampled at week 4, from a patient treated with tofacitinib. These receptors were taken from a human donor with alopecia areata.

Notes on this clone: This CDR3 is missing its conserved last phenylalanine or tryptophan, likely due to a read error. Because the CDR3's place on the DNA is in doubt, the DNA is left out and the CDR3 is given as listed by TCRdb. V gene TRBV30 combines with J gene TRBJ1-1. The germline gives CDR1 GTSNPN, CDR2 SVGIG (reference sequence). Counting both end residues, the CDR3 totals 11 amino acids. The CDR3 sequence: CAWSDKERARI.

Only a few counts were recorded for this clone. The chain recombines TRBV10-3 with TRBJ1-2; D call uncertain. The CDR3 covers 14 residues. Germline V gene sequence: CDR1 ENHRY, CDR2 SYGVKD. V lost 4 bases to trimming and J lost 1 base, with 10 bases between them. CDR3 protein: CAISGGGDNYGYTF. In nucleotides, the CDR3 is TGTGCCATCAGTGGAGGAGGTGATAACTATGGCTACACCTTC.

This clone was observed a handful of times. The chain uses TRBV29-1 and TRBJ2-5, with D unresolved. Trimming shortened V by 3 bases and J by 1 base, and 0 bases separated the two germline ends. Germline loops: CDR1 SQVTM, CDR2 ANQGSEA. This CDR3 spans 10 amino acids. The CDR3 reads CSVDQETQYF. In nucleotides, the CDR3 is TGCAGCGTTGACCAAGAGACCCAGTACTTC.

V is TRBV29-1 and J is TRBJ1-1; D ambiguous. This CDR3 contains 15 residues. Germline assignment: CDR1 SQVTM and CDR2 ANQGSEA. Trimming stripped 7 bases from V and 1 base from J, with 19 bases between. The CDR3 nucleotides are TGCAGCGCCCGGGAGACCCCCTGGACGAACACTGAAGCTTTCTTT. It encodes CSARETPWTNTEAFF. The full variable domain, rest sourced from reference TRBV29-1 and TRBJ1-1, is SAVISQKPSRDICQRGTSLTIQCQVDSQVTMMFWYRQQPGQSLTLIATANQGSEATYESGFVIDKFPISRPNLTFSTLTVSNMSPEDSSIYLCSARETPWTNTEAFFGQGTRLTVV.

There are a few counts of this clone. The chain is built from TRBV7-2 and TRBJ2-5; D unclear. The CDR3 contains 15 residues. Germline lookup yields CDR1 SGHTA and CDR2 FQGNSA. Deletions cut 5 bases from V and 2 bases from J, with 15 bases between. The CDR3 spells CASSLGGRIQETQYF. CDR3 DNA sequence: TGTGCCAGCAGCCTCGGTGGCAGGATACAAGAGACCCAGTACTTC.

This clone is medium-sized within its sample. The same CDR3 is also encoded by other DNA sequences in this sample. The rearrangement links TRBV27 to TRBJ1-5; D is uncertain. The CDR3 has 14 amino acids. Germline assignment: CDR1 MNHEY and CDR2 SMNVEV (reference sequence). Trimming cost V 3 bases and J 6 bases, with 12 bases left between them. The DNA for the CDR3 is TGTGCCAGCAGTTTGGAAGTAACGGGTCAGCCCCAGCATTTT. This gives the protein CASSLEVTGQPQHF.

V and J are TRBV29-1 and TRBJ2-1; 7 nucleotides match TRBD1. The CDR3 is made up of 11 amino acids. Per the germline V gene, CDR1 is SQVTM and CDR2 is ANQGSEA. V trimming: 3 bases; J trimming: 8 bases; junction bases outside the gene matches: 1. The CDR3 region is CSVEGTDEQFF. The CDR3 bases are TGCAGCGTTGAGGGGACAGATGAGCAGTTCTTC.

V is TRBV30 and J is TRBJ2-5; 9 bases agree with TRBD2. The junction had 11 bases not matched to a gene; V was cut back by 4 bases and J by 5 bases. The germline gives CDR1 GTSNPN, CDR2 SVGIG (reference sequence). The CDR3 is 15 amino acids. The CDR3 loop reads CAWTSSGTSTETQYF. The CDR3, as DNA: TGTGCCTGGACTTCCTCCGGGACTAGCACGGAGACCCAGTACTTC.

The V and J genes are TRBV12-5 and TRBJ2-6, with 7 bases matching TRBD2. The junction had 9 bases not matched to a gene; V was cut back by 11 bases and J by 5 bases. Germline V gives CDR1 LGHNT, CDR2 FRNRAP. The CDR3 spans 14 residues. For the CDR3, the DNA is TGTGCTTGCGGGGGAACAGCACGGGCCAACGTCCTGACTTTC. Translation gives CACGGTARANVLTF.

As concerns this clone: Within the sample, other DNA sequences also encode this same CDR3. In nucleotides, the CDR3 is TGTGCCTGGAGTGTGGGAAGGACCAATGAGCAGTTCTTC. This sequence encodes CAWSVGRTNEQFF. The chain uses TRBV30 and TRBJ2-1; D is unclear. Trimming removed 0 bases at V and 6 bases at J, with 9 bases between. Germline-derived CDR1 and CDR2 are GTSNPN and SVGIG (reference sequence). The CDR3 is made up of 13 amino acids.

The V and J genes are TRBV30 and TRBJ2-2; D remains ambiguous. From germline, CDR1 is GTSNPN and CDR2 SVGIG (reference sequence). CDR3 size: 14 residues. Deletions cut 2 bases from V and 1 base from J, with 8 bases between. Here the CDR3 DNA reads TGTGCCTGGAGTAAAGCGATGAACACCGGGGAGCTGTTTTTT. Protein product: CAWSKAMNTGELFF.